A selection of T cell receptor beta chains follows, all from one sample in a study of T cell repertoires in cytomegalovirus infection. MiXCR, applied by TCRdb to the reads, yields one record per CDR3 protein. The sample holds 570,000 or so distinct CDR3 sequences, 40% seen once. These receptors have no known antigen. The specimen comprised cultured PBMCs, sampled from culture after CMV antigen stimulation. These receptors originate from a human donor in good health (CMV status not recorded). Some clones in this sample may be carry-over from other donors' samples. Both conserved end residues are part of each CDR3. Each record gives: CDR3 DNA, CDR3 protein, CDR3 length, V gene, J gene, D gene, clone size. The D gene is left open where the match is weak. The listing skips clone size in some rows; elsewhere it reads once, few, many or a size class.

TGTGCCAGCAGAAGGGGGGGCATGGGGACTGAAGCTTTCTTT,CASRRGGMGTEAFF,14,TRBV6-2/TRBV6-3,TRBJ1-1,NA,NA
TGTGCCAGCAGCCCGGACTTTTTCCCCAACGAGCAGTACTTC,CASSPDFFPNEQYF,14,TRBV12-3/TRBV12-4,TRBJ2-7,NA,NA
TGTGCCAGCAGCTTGGGACTACCTCTTTACAATGAGCAGTTCTTC,CASSLGLPLYNEQFF,15,TRBV11-2,TRBJ2-1,TRBD2,few
TGCAGTGCTATTCGGATGGAGACCCAGTACTTC,CSAIRMETQYF,11,TRBV20-1,TRBJ2-5,NA,NA
TGTGCCAGCAAGGATTGGGCTAGCGGGGGTGATACGCAGTATTTT,CASKDWASGGDTQYF,15,TRBV2,TRBJ2-3,TRBD2,NA
TGTGCCAGCAGCTTAGGACCATTCACCGGGGAGCTGTTTTTT,CASSLGPFTGELFF,14,TRBV7-8,TRBJ2-2,NA,few
TGTGCCAGCAGCCTCAACGGGGGCGGGGCCAACGTCCTGACTTTC,CASSLNGGGANVLTF,15,TRBV11-2,TRBJ2-6,NA,few
TGTGCCAGCAGCCGTCCCACTAGCGGGAGGGCCCCGTACAATGAGCAGTTCTTC,CASSRPTSGRAPYNEQFF,18,TRBV7-6,TRBJ2-1,TRBD2,NA
TGTGCCAGCAGCACTCCCCCCTGGGGCTCCTACGAGCAGTACTTC,CASSTPPWGSYEQYF,15,TRBV7-2,TRBJ2-7,NA,NA
TGTGCCAGCAGCTACCGATACTCGGAGATTAGATACGAGCAGTACTTC,CASSYRYSEIRYEQYF,16,TRBV7-2,TRBJ2-7,NA,few
TGTGCCAGCAGTTTATTTCGAGAGGACAGGGGGTCAGTAGGCTATGGCTACACCTTC,CASSLFREDRGSVGYGYTF,19,TRBV28,TRBJ1-2,TRBD1,NA
TGTGCCAGCAGACCAATCAAAGGGGGGACTGAAGCTTTCTTT,CASRPIKGGTEAFF,14,TRBV25-1,TRBJ1-1,NA,NA
TGTGCCAGCAGCGTCAACAGGAGGGAGGCCCTCCACTTT,CASSVNRREALHF,13,TRBV7-2,TRBJ1-6,NA,NA
TGTGCCAGTAGTTCTCCTGGCCAACAGGGCGTATTTAACTATGGCTACACCTTC,CASSSPGQQGVFNYGYTF,18,TRBV19,TRBJ1-2,NA,NA
TGTGCCAGCAGCAGACACACAGGAGACACTGAAGCTTTCTTT,CASSRHTGDTEAFF,14,TRBV12-3/TRBV12-4,TRBJ1-1,NA,once
TGCAGTGCTAGAGATCAGGGGAACACTGAAGCTTTCTTT,CSARDQGNTEAFF,13,TRBV20-1,TRBJ1-1,NA,once
TGTGCCAGCAGCCCGGGACAGGGGTGGGGCGAGCAGTACTTC,CASSPGQGWGEQYF,14,TRBV7-6,TRBJ2-7,TRBD1,few
TGTGCCAGCAGTTTCCCCGGGAGTGGTACGCAGTATTTT,CASSFPGSGTQYF,13,TRBV12-3/TRBV12-4,TRBJ2-3,NA,NA
TGTGCCAGCAGCTTTGACAGGGAGAGCACAGATACGCAGTATTTT,CASSFDRESTDTQYF,15,TRBV7-2,TRBJ2-3,TRBD1,many
TGTGCCAGCAGTTCCAGTAGCTCTGGAAACACCATATATTTT,CASSSSSSGNTIYF,14,TRBV5-4,TRBJ1-3,NA,NA
TGTGCCAGCAGCTTGATGGGACCCAATCAGCCCCAGCATTTT,CASSLMGPNQPQHF,14,TRBV7-2,TRBJ1-5,NA,NA
TGTGCCAGCAGCTACGGGGGATTCGGCGAGCAGTACTTC,CASSYGGFGEQYF,13,TRBV7-2,TRBJ2-7,NA,NA
TGTGCCAGCAGCCCCAGGGGTGGGAGTGAGCAGTTCTTC,CASSPRGGSEQFF,13,TRBV7-8,TRBJ2-1,NA,NA
TGTGCCAGCAGCCCGGCCGGGACTCCCGGCGAGCAGTACTTC,CASSPAGTPGEQYF,14,TRBV11-2,TRBJ2-7,NA,NA
TGTGCCAGCAGCCCGGGGGTGAACACTGAAGCTTTCTTT,CASSPGVNTEAFF,13,TRBV18,TRBJ1-1,NA,many
TGTGCCAGCGCCCGGGGCGGCTACGAGCAGTACTTC,CASARGGYEQYF,12,TRBV7-9,TRBJ2-7,NA,few
TGTGCCAGCAGTTCAGGGTGGGGTAATGAAAAACTGTTTTTT,CASSSGWGNEKLFF,14,TRBV7-2,TRBJ1-4,NA,NA
TGTGCCAGCAGGCAATTACAGGGGGCACCCCAGCCCCAGCATTTT,CASRQLQGAPQPQHF,15,TRBV2,TRBJ1-5,TRBD1,NA
TGTGCCAGCAGCCAAGATTTGAGTTGGGACAGCGCCAATCAGCAGTACTTC,CASSQDLSWDSANQQYF,17,TRBV3-1,TRBJ2-7,TRBD1,NA
TGTGCCAGCTCATTACTCGACCAAGAGACCCAGTACTTC,CASSLLDQETQYF,13,TRBV18,TRBJ2-5,NA,NA
TGTGCCAGCAGCTTAGAGCGCGCTGCGGACAGGACTCGTCAGCCCCAGCATTTT,CASSLERAADRTRQPQHF,18,TRBV7-7,TRBJ1-5,TRBD1,NA
TGTGCCAGCAGTGACAACATGAACACTGAAGCTTTCTTT,CASSDNMNTEAFF,13,TRBV2,TRBJ1-1,NA,NA
TGTGCCAGCAGTTTATCGGCGGGTTCGGAACAGTCCTTC,CASSLSAGSEQSF,13,TRBV12-3/TRBV12-4,TRBJ2-7,NA,NA
TGTGCCAGCTGGAGGACTAGCGGGAGCTCCTACGAGCAGTACTTC,CASWRTSGSSYEQYF,15,TRBV6-6,TRBJ2-7,TRBD2,NA
TGTGCCAGCACCCCCCGGGGACTAGCCGACTACGAGCAGTACTTC,CASTPRGLADYEQYF,15,TRBV7-9,TRBJ2-7,TRBD2,NA
TGTGCCAGCAGCCTTCGGGGGTCGGGGCGGGCCGCCCAAGAGACCCAGTACTTC,CASSLRGSGRAAQETQYF,18,TRBV3-1,TRBJ2-5,NA,NA
TGTGCCAGCAGTCTCTCCCCCGCCACTAGCGATGCCTACAATGAGCAGTTCTTC,CASSLSPATSDAYNEQFF,18,TRBV28,TRBJ2-1,TRBD2,NA
TGTGCCAGCAGCTTAGGGGGCTACGGCTATGGCTACACCTTC,CASSLGGYGYGYTF,14,TRBV7-9,TRBJ1-2,NA,few
TGCGCCAGCGCTGGGGGGCGCGTCCATAATTCACCCCTCCACTTT,CASAGGRVHNSPLHF,15,TRBV4-1,TRBJ1-6,NA,NA
TGCAGTGCCTCGGGACTAGCGGGAGCAGATACGCAGTATTTT,CSASGLAGADTQYF,14,TRBV20-1,TRBJ2-3,TRBD2,NA
TGTGCCAGCAGTTCCCCAGGGGGGGATACGCAGTATTTT,CASSSPGGDTQYF,13,TRBV6-5,TRBJ2-3,NA,many
TGTGCCAGCAGCAGGGACAGGGGGCTGGGGCCTTCACCCCTCCACTTT,CASSRDRGLGPSPLHF,16,TRBV12-3/TRBV12-4,TRBJ1-6,TRBD1,NA
TGTGCCAGTAATGACAGAGGCGGTGGTAATCAGCCCCAGCATTTT,CASNDRGGGNQPQHF,15,TRBV19,TRBJ1-5,NA,few
TGTGCCAGCAGCCGCGACAGGGCCGGGGAGCTGTTTTTT,CASSRDRAGELFF,13,TRBV7-8,TRBJ2-2,TRBD1,NA
TGTGCCAGCAGCTTAAGAGGGGCGTTCACCGGGGAGCTGTTTTTT,CASSLRGAFTGELFF,15,TRBV7-3,TRBJ2-2,NA,NA
TGTGCCAGCCGACGACTAGCGGGAGAAAACGAGCAGTTCTTC,CASRRLAGENEQFF,14,TRBV12-3/TRBV12-4,TRBJ2-1,TRBD2,NA
TGTGCCAGCAGCTGGAGGCAGACGTTTAATGAAAAACTGTTTTTT,CASSWRQTFNEKLFF,15,TRBV5-5,TRBJ1-4,NA,NA
TGCGCCAGCAGCCCCCATCAGGGTGATAATTCACCCCTCCACTTT,CASSPHQGDNSPLHF,15,TRBV5-1,TRBJ1-6,NA,NA
TGCGCCAGCAGCACGGACAGGGCGGAAAAACTGTTTTTT,CASSTDRAEKLFF,13,TRBV5-1,TRBJ1-4,TRBD1,NA
TGTGCCAGCACCACCCTCGTCAAGGGGGGGCGTCAGCCCCAGCATTTT,CASTTLVKGGRQPQHF,16,TRBV28,TRBJ1-5,NA,NA
TGTGCCAGCACCTCTCCCCCCGGGGACGATGAGCAGTTCTTC,CASTSPPGDDEQFF,14,TRBV5-4,TRBJ2-1,NA,NA
TGTGCCAGCAGCTTCCCCGGGAATCCGCAGTATTTT,CASSFPGNPQYF,12,TRBV11-2,TRBJ2-3,NA,NA
TGTGCCAGCAGCCTAAATGGAGGGTCGAAAAAAAATGGCTACACCTTC,CASSLNGGSKKNGYTF,16,TRBV6-1,TRBJ1-2,NA,NA
TGCAGTGCTCACGGACAGTCCTTCAGTACTTCCGGGGCCAACGTCCTGACTTTC,CSAHGQSFSTSGANVLTF,18,TRBV20-1,TRBJ2-6,NA,NA
TGTGCCAGCAGCTTCAGCTGGGGGGAGACCCAGTACTTC,CASSFSWGETQYF,13,TRBV7-2,TRBJ2-5,NA,few